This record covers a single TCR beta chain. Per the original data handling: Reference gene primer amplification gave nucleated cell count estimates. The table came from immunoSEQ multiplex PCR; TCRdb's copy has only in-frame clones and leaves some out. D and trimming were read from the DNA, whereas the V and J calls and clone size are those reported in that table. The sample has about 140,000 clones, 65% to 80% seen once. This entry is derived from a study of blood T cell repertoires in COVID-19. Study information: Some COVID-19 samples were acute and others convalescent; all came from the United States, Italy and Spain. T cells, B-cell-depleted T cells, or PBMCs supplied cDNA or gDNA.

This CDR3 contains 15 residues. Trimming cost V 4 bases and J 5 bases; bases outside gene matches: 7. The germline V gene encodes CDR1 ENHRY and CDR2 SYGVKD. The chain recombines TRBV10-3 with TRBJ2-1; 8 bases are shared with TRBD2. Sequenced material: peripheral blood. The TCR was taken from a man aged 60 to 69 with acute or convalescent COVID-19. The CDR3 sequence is CAISVSLADDNEQFF. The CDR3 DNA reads TGTGCCATCAGTGTATCACTAGCGGATGACAATGAGCAGTTCTTC.